The 18 T cell receptor beta chains below were found in one sample sequenced in a study of blood T cells in healthy people across ages. PCR was performed a second time for roughly 7 to 12 cycles using a sample-barcoded 5' primer and a J-beta primer mix. TCRdb re-derived calls from the 5' RACE reads in MiXCR, one entry per CDR3 protein. The table has about 760,000 distinct CDR3 sequences, roughly three fifths seen once. What was sequenced was blood. These receptors were collected from a man aged 35 to 55 in good health.

The table lists this clonotype with many counts. This chain links TRBV7-3 with TRBJ1-1; D is possibly TRBD1 (5 bases). This CDR3 region has 13 residues. Between the trimmed V and J ends, which lost 3 bases and 2 bases, there was a span of 7 bases. Germline assignment: CDR1 SGHTA and CDR2 FQGTGA. The DNA of the CDR3 is TGTGCCAGCAGCTTCAGGGTCAACACTGAAGCTTTCTTT. Its protein product is CASSFRVNTEAFF.

This clonotype has more than one count but fewer than ten. The chain links TRBV20-1 to TRBJ2-5; the match to TRBD2 covers 7 bases. The CDR3 has 15 amino acids. In germline, CDR1 is DFQATT, CDR2 SNEGSKA (reference sequence). J gave up 0 bases and V 3 bases, and 7 bases lay outside the gene matches. The CDR3 loop reads CSASRPGRDQETQYF. DNA of the CDR3: TGCAGTGCTAGCCGGCCAGGGAGGGACCAAGAGACCCAGTACTTC.

The V call is TRBV24-1, the J call TRBJ1-1, with 7 bases that match TRBD1. Germline CDR1 is KGHDR and CDR2 is SFDVKD. CDR3 size: 15 residues. The junction had 13 bases not matched to a gene; V was cut back by 9 bases and J by 4 bases. The CDR3 here is CATQAPGQRGTEAFF. For the CDR3, the DNA is TGTGCCACCCAGGCGCCGGGACAGCGGGGCACTGAAGCTTTCTTT.

The chain is built from TRBV6-2 or TRBV6-3 and TRBJ2-3; no reliable D call. In germline, CDR1 is MNHEY, CDR2 SVGEGT. The CDR3 extends over 15 amino acids. Trimming removed 2 bases from V and 2 bases from J, with 11 bases in between. This CDR3 reads CASSYRALNTDTQYF. In nucleotides, the CDR3 is TGTGCCAGCAGTTACAGGGCCCTCAACACAGATACGCAGTATTTT.

The chain links TRBV7-3 to TRBJ2-5; 9 positions match TRBD2. The CDR3 has 15 amino acids. Trimming took 2 bases from V and 5 from J; bases not matched to a gene: 6. CDR1 is SGHTA and CDR2 is FQGTGA in the germline V gene. The CDR3 reads CASSLLAGSDETQYF. The CDR3 DNA sequence: TGTGCCAGCAGCTTACTAGCGGGGTCTGACGAGACCCAGTACTTC.

The genes are TRBV7-9 and TRBJ2-5; D uncertain. The germline V gene encodes CDR1 SEHNR and CDR2 FQNEAQ (reference sequence). The CDR3 spans 15 residues. V was cut by 5 bases and J by 11 bases, with 24 bases left in between. The CDR3 coding sequence is TGTGCCAGCAGCCCGCCAGCACACCTGGGGAATGAGCAGTACTTC. This sequence encodes CASSPPAHLGNEQYF.

This clonotype appeared a single time. This CDR3 reads CATRQGEPYGYTF. Here the CDR3 DNA reads TGTGCCACCAGACAGGGTGAGCCTTATGGCTACACCTTC. The V and J genes are TRBV24-1 and TRBJ1-2, with a tentative D call TRBD1 (6 bases). The CDR3 is 13 amino acids. CDR1 KGHDR and CDR2 SFDVKD come from the germline V gene. V lost 7 bases and J 5 bases, leaving 13 bases between the germline ends.

The V call is TRBV20-1, the J call TRBJ2-7; 10 nucleotides match TRBD2. Germline lookup yields CDR1 DFQATT and CDR2 SNEGSKA (reference sequence). CDR3 length: 13 amino acids. The CDR3 here is CSGLAESSYEQYF. The CDR3 bases are TGCAGCGGACTAGCGGAGAGCTCCTACGAGCAGTACTTC.

This rearrangement joins TRBV7-2 to TRBJ1-1; 7 positions agree with TRBD1. The CDR3 extends over 16 amino acids. Germline trimming cut 5 bases from V and 0 bases from J; bases unmatched to any gene: 9. Germline values: CDR1 SGHTA, CDR2 FQGNSA. The CDR3 spells CASSPKTGRMNTEAFF. For the CDR3, the DNA is TGTGCCAGCAGCCCAAAGACAGGGCGGATGAACACTGAAGCTTTCTTT.

This sequence joins TRBV20-1 and TRBJ1-6; 7 nucleotides match TRBD1. V dropped 5 bases and J dropped 7; count of bases not matched to a gene: 11. The CDR3 is 15 residues long. Germline CDR1 and CDR2: DFQATT and SNEGSKA (reference sequence). CDR3 in DNA: TGCAGTGCTCACCCCTCAGGGGGGAAGAATTCACCCCTCCACTTT. Encoded protein: CSAHPSGGKNSPLHF.

V and J are TRBV13 and TRBJ2-1; TRBD2 aligns across 9 bases. CDR3 length: 17 residues. V shed 4 bases and J 8 bases; nucleotides not matched to a gene: 15. Germline lookup yields CDR1 PRHDT and CDR2 FYEKMQ (reference sequence). DNA for the CDR3: TGTGCCAGCAGCTCACGGTCCGGGACTAGCTCGGTCGATGAGCAGTTCTTC. This encodes CASSSRSGTSSVDEQFF.

This clonotype turned up a few times. The chain is built from TRBV3-1 and TRBJ2-7; D unresolved. V was pared by 5 bases and J by 3 bases, with 14 bases between. Per the germline V gene, CDR1 is LGHDT and CDR2 is YNNKEL (reference sequence). The CDR3 totals 14 residues. The CDR3 sequence is CASSLGPLGYEQYF. The CDR3, as DNA: TGTGCCAGCAGCTTGGGTCCTCTGGGCTACGAGCAGTACTTC.

V gene TRBV3-1 combines with J gene TRBJ2-5; D call uncertain. The J call is in doubt because the DNA end fits TRBJ2-7 better. Germline CDR1 reads LGHDT; CDR2 reads YNNKEL (reference sequence). The CDR3 covers 17 residues. The DNA for the CDR3 is TGTGCCAGCAGCCCGTATGCTGTGAGTAACAGTCCGTACGAGCAGTACTTC. Translation gives CASSPYAVSNSPYEQYF.

This clonotype was seen a handful of times. V usage is TRBV5-1 and J usage is TRBJ1-2; 7 bases map to TRBD1. From germline, CDR1 is SGHRS and CDR2 YFSETQ. The CDR3 is 14 amino acids. Unmatched junction bases numbered 5, after V lost 4 bases and J lost 2 bases. The CDR3 DNA sequence: TGCGCCAGCAGCGTGGAGACAGGGAACTATGGCTACACCTTC. Its protein is CASSVETGNYGYTF. The full variable domain, its missing parts supplied by reference TRBV5-1 and TRBJ1-2, is KAGVTQTPRYLIKTRGQQVTLSCSPISGHRSVSWYQQTPGQGLQFLFEYFSETQRNKGNFPGRFSGRQFSNSRSEMNVSTLELGDSALYLCASSVETGNYGYTFGSGTRLTVV.

The chain links TRBV29-1 to TRBJ2-4; D is perhaps TRBD2 (6 bases). The better agreement between TRBJ2-7 and the DNA end casts doubt on the J call. This CDR3 contains 11 residues. Germline values: CDR1 SQVTM, CDR2 ANQGSEA. In nucleotides, the CDR3 is TGCAGCGTTAAGGAGGGCTACGAGCAGTACTTC. It specifies CSVKEGYEQYF.

This clonotype has a handful of counts. The chain combines TRBV4-3 with TRBJ2-7; 10 bases align to TRBD2. After removal of 3 bases from V and 3 bases from J, the junction contained 8 bases not matched to a gene. The CDR3 is 16 amino acids. Germline lookup yields CDR1 LGHNA and CDR2 YSLEER. This chain's CDR3 is CASSQTASGSFYEQYF. The CDR3 nucleotides are TGCGCCAGCAGCCAGACCGCTAGCGGGAGTTTCTACGAGCAGTACTTC.

The chain links TRBV28 to TRBJ2-3; D perhaps matches TRBD2 (7 bases). Per germline, CDR1 MDHEN and CDR2 SYDVKM. V was clipped by 3 bases and J by 1 base, with 29 bases between them. This CDR3 spans 21 amino acids. The CDR3 loop is CASSFFGGVGGARGGTDTQYF. CDR3 in DNA: TGTGCCAGCAGTTTTTTCGGAGGGGTGGGGGGGGCCCGCGGAGGCACAGATACGCAGTATTTT.

The chain has TRBV12-3 or TRBV12-4 and TRBJ2-5; 8 positions agree with TRBD1. This CDR3 comprises 15 residues. V lost 5 bases, J lost 0 bases, and 5 bases stayed unmatched. CDR3 residues: CASSPGTGNQETQYF. In DNA form, the CDR3 reads TGTGCCAGCAGTCCCGGGACAGGCAACCAAGAGACCCAGTACTTC.